The 8 T cell receptor beta chains below come from one sample, sequenced in a study of shared clonotypes between healthy human individuals. Profiling relied on immunoSEQ multiplex PCR, and the TCRdb table lists in-frame clones only, not all of them. The sample carries about 490,000 clones, around 80% recorded once. Sequenced: PBMCs. The origin of the receptors is a middle-aged woman in good health. Some clones in this sample may be carry-over from other donors' samples.

This clone was seen only a few times. The rearrangement uses TRBV2 and TRBJ1-3; 10 bases agree with TRBD1. The germline V gene encodes CDR1 SNHLY and CDR2 FYNNEI. The CDR3 contains 14 residues. The trim removed 6 bases at V and 4 bases at J, leaving 3 bases unmatched. In DNA, the CDR3 is TGTGCCAGCAGCGTGGGACAGGGGGGAAACACCATATATTTT. Protein product: CASSVGQGGNTIYF.

Comments on this clone: Other DNA sequences of this sample code for an identical CDR3. The rearrangement uses TRBV18 and TRBJ1-2; weak D call: TRBD1 (6 bases). CDR3 length equals 13 residues. Germline V gene lookup returns CDR1 KGHSH and CDR2 LQKENI. V lost 5 bases to trimming and J lost 3 bases, with 10 bases between them. DNA for the CDR3: TGTGCCAGCTCATTACAGGGAGACTATGGCTACACCTTC. It is translated as CASSLQGDYGYTF.

The sample holds a few counts of this clone. The gene calls are TRBV27 and TRBJ1-1; no clear D gene. CDR3 length: 14 amino acids. Germline CDR1 reads MNHEY; CDR2 reads SMNVEV (reference sequence). The V and J ends lost 7 bases and 1 base respectively, with 13 bases between them. DNA for the CDR3: TGTGCCAGCAAATTCGTTCGGCAGAACACTGAAGCTTTCTTT. This codes for CASKFVRQNTEAFF.

The rearrangement uses TRBV28 and TRBJ2-1, with TRBD2 identical over 10 bases. Germline V gene data show CDR1 as MDHEN and CDR2 as SYDVKM. The junction had 8 bases not matched to a gene; V was cut back by 2 bases and J by 7 bases. This CDR3 comprises 16 residues. DNA for the CDR3: TGTGCCAGCAGTTTACCCAGCGGGAGGGCCTTGAATGAGCAGTTCTTC. Its protein is CASSLPSGRALNEQFF.

The chain employs TRBV5-4 and TRBJ2-7; possibly TRBD1 or TRBD2 for D (5 bases each). Germline CDR1 and CDR2: SGHNT and YYREEE (reference sequence). With 0 bases removed from V and 0 bases from J, the gap between germline ends came to 10 bases. The CDR3 totals 15 residues. The CDR3 loop reads CASSLGWGSSYEQYF. The CDR3 nucleotides read TGTGCCAGCAGCTTGGGGTGGGGGTCCTCCTACGAGCAGTACTTC.

The rearrangement uses TRBV9 and TRBJ2-1, with 9 bases matching TRBD1. Germline V lookup: CDR1 SGDLS, CDR2 YYNGEE. V shed 0 bases, J shed 4 bases, and the junction held 11 bases outside the gene matches. This CDR3 comprises 18 residues. The CDR3 region has the DNA TGTGCCAGCAGCGTAGAGGACAGGGGCATCATACAATACAATGAGCAGTTCTTC. It specifies CASSVEDRGIIQYNEQFF. Combining the CDR3 with reference TRBV9 and TRBJ2-1 gives the whole variable domain DSGVTQTPKHLITATGQRVTLRCSPRSGDLSVYWYQQSLDQGLQFLIQYYNGEERAKGNILERFSAQQFPDLHSELNLSSLELGDSALYFCASSVEDRGIIQYNEQFFGPGTRLTVL.

This chain links TRBV5-1 with TRBJ1-2, with no clear D. Trimming cost V 0 bases and J 4 bases, with 13 bases left between them. Germline V gives CDR1 SGHRS, CDR2 YFSETQ. This CDR3 has 15 residues. CDR3 DNA: TGCGCCAGCAGCTTGGAGACCCCAATTGGCTATGGCTACACCTTC. This codes for CASSLETPIGYGYTF.

This clone was seen a handful of times. The genes are TRBV30 and TRBJ1-1, with TRBD1 matching 8 bases. Germline CDR1 reads GTSNPN; CDR2 reads SVGIG (reference sequence). Germline trimming cut 4 bases from V and 5 bases from J; bases unmatched to any gene: 0. The CDR3 runs 11 residues. CDR3 amino acids: CAWNRGTEAFF. Here the CDR3 DNA reads TGTGCCTGGAACAGGGGGACTGAAGCTTTCTTT.